The 5 T cell receptor beta chains below come from one sample, sequenced in a study of OX40 agonist ivuxolimab in advanced cancers. Measured with immunoSEQ multiplex PCR; TCRdb has only the in-frame clones, and not every one. The sample has around 63,000 clones, roughly 89% seen once. Sample: CD4+ or CD8+ T cells sorted from blood, taken in a trial of the OX40 agonist ivuxolimab. Receptors were obtained from an adult with an advanced solid tumor such as melanoma, head and neck, liver or kidney cancer.

The gene calls are TRBV5-1 and TRBJ2-5; 9 bases align to TRBD1. Germline V CDR1 and CDR2: SGHRS, YFSETQ. CDR3 length equals 15 residues. V lost 5 bases to trimming and J lost 5 bases; unmatched junction nucleotides: 10. The CDR3 here is CASRQTQGALETQYF. The DNA for the CDR3 is TGCGCCAGCAGACAAACACAGGGGGCCCTGGAGACCCAGTACTTC.

The chain joins TRBV7-2 to TRBJ2-1; D possibly corresponds to TRBD2 (5 bases). Per the germline V gene, CDR1 is SGHTA and CDR2 is FQGNSA. CDR3 size: 14 residues. V lost 2 bases, J lost 13 bases, and 18 bases lay in between. The CDR3 bases are TGTGCCAGCAGCTTAAGCCGCGGGCAGAGAACTCAGTTCTTC. Translating gives CASSLSRGQRTQFF.

The chain has TRBV6-5 and TRBJ1-4; D is undetermined. CDR3 size: 16 residues. CDR1 is MNHEY, CDR2 SVGAGI, per germline. V lost 0 bases and J 4 bases, leaving 12 bases between the germline ends. CDR3 DNA: TGTGCCAGCAGTTACTCCTGGCGAAGCGGTAATGAAAAACTGTTTTTT. Its translation: CASSYSWRSGNEKLFF.

This clone showed up just a few times. The rearrangement joins TRBV5-1 to TRBJ1-2; TRBD1 agrees at 7 bases. Unmatched junction bases numbered 2, after V lost 0 bases and J lost 6 bases. CDR3 size: 13 residues. Germline assignment: CDR1 SGHRS and CDR2 YFSETQ. CDR3 nucleotides: TGCGCCAGCAGCTTGGGCAGGGGGGATGGCTACACCTTC. Its protein is CASSLGRGDGYTF.

The V call is TRBV5-1, the J call TRBJ2-7; D tentatively fits TRBD1 or TRBD2 (6 bases each). The ends were cut back, 5 bases at V and 6 bases at J, with 12 bases in the middle. The CDR3 runs to 12 residues. CDR1 is SGHRS, CDR2 YFSETQ, per germline. CDR3 sequence reads: CASRGGRGEQYF. DNA for the CDR3: TGCGCCAGCAGGGGGGGCCGGGGCGAGCAGTACTTC.